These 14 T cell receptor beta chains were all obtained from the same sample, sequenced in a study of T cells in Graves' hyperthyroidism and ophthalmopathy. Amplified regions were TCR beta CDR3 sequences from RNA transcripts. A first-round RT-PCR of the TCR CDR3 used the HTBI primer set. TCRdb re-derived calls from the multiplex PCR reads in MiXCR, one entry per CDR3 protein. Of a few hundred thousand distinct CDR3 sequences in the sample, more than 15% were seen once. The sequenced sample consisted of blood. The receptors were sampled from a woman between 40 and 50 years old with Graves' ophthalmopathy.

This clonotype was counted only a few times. CDR3 region: CASSYSGADTQYF. Here the CDR3 DNA reads TGTGCCAGCAGTTACTCAGGAGCAGATACGCAGTATTTT. V is TRBV6-5 and J is TRBJ2-3; no reliable D call. Trimming pared 0 bases from V and 4 bases from J, leaving 5 bases between. Germline V gives CDR1 MNHEY, CDR2 SVGAGI. The CDR3 is 13 amino acids.

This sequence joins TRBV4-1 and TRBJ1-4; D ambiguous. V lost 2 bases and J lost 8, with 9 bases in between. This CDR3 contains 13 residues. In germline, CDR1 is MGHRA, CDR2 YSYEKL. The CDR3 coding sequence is TGCGCCAGCAGCCAAAAACTCGGAGAAAAACTGTTTTTT. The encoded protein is CASSQKLGEKLFF.

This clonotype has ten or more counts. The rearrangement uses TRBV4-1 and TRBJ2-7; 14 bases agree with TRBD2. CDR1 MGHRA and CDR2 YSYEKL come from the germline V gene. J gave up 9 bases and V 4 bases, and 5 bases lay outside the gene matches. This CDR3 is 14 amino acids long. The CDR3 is CASSPGLAGVWQYF. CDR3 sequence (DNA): TGCGCCAGCAGCCCGGGACTAGCGGGAGTATGGCAGTACTTC.

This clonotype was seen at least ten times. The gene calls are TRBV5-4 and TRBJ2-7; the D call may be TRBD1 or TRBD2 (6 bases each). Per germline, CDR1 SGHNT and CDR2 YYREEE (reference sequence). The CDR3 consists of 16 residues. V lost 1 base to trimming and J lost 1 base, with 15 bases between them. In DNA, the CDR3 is TGTGCCAGCAGCTTGAGGCTCGGAGGGGGTTCCTACGAGCAGTACTTC. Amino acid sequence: CASSLRLGGGSYEQYF.

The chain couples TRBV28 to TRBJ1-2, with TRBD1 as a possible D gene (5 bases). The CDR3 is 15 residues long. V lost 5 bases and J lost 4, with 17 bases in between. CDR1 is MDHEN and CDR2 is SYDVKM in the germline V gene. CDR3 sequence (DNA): TGTGCCAGCAGTCCTCCCGGAGCAGGGACCTATGGCTACACCTTC. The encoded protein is CASSPPGAGTYGYTF.

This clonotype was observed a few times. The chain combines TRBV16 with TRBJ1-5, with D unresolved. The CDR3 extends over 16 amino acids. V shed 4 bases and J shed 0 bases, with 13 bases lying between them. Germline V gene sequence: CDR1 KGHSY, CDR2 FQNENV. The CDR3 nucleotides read TGTGCCAGCAGCCTTGAACAGAGACTTAGCAATCAGCCCCAGCATTTT. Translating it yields CASSLEQRLSNQPQHF.

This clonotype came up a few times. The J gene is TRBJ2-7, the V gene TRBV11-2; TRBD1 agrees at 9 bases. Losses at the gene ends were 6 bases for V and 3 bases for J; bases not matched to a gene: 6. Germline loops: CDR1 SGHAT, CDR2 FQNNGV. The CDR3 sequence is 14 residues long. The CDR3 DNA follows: TGTGCCAGCAGTATGACAGGGGGGCGCTACGAGCAGTACTTC. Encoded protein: CASSMTGGRYEQYF. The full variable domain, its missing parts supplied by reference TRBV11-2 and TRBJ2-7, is EAGVAQSPRYKIIEKRQSVAFWCNPISGHATLYWYQQILGQGPKLLIQFQNNGVVDDSQLPKDRFSAERLKGVDSTLKIQPAKLEDSAVYLCASSMTGGRYEQYFGPGTRLTVT.

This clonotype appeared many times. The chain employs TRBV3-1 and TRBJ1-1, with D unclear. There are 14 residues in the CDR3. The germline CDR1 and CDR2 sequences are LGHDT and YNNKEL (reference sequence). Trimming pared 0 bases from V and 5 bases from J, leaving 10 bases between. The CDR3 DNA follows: TGTGCCAGCAGCCAAGAATTCTCCGGGACTGAAGCTTTCTTT. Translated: CASSQEFSGTEAFF. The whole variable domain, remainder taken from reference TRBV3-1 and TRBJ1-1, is DTAVSQTPKYLVTQMGNDKSIKCEQNLGHDTMYWYKQDSKKFLKIMFSYNNKELIINETVPNRFSPKSPDKAHLNLHINSLELGDSAVYFCASSQEFSGTEAFFGQGTRLTVV.

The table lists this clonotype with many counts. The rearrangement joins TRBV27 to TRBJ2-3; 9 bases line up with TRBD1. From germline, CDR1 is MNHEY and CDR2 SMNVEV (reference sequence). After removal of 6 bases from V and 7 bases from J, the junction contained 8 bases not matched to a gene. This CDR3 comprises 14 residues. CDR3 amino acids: CASRGRDRVNTQYF. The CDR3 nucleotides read TGTGCCAGCAGGGGTCGGGACAGGGTTAATACGCAGTATTTT.

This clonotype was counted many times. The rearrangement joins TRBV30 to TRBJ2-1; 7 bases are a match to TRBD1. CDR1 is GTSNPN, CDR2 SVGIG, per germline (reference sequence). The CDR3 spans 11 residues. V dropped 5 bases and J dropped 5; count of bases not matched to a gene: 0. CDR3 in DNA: TGTGCCTGGGACAGGGACAATGAGCAGTTCTTC. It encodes CAWDRDNEQFF.

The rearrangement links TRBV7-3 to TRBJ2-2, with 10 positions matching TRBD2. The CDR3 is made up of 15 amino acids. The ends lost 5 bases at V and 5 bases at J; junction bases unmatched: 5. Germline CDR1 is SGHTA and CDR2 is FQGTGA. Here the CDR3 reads CASSQGSGRTGELFF. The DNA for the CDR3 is TGTGCCAGCAGCCAAGGTAGCGGGAGGACCGGGGAGCTGTTTTTT.

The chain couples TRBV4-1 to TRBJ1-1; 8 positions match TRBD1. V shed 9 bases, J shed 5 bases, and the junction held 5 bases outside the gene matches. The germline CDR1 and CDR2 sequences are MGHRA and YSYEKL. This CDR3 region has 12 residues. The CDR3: CASGQGTTEAFF. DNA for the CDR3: TGCGCCAGTGGACAGGGAACTACTGAAGCTTTCTTT.

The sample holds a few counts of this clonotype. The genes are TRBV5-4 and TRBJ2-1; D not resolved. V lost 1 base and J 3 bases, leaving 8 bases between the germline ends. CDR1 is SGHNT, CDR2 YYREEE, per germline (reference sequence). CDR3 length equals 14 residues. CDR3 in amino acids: CASSLPENYNEQFF. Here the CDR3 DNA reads TGTGCCAGCAGCTTGCCAGAAAACTACAATGAGCAGTTCTTC.

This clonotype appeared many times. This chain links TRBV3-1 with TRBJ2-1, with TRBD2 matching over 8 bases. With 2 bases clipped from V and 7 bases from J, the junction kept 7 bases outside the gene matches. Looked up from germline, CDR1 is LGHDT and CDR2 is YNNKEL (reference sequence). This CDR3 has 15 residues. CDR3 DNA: TGTGCCAGCAGCCAACGGGGGGGCCACGGGAATGAGCAGTTCTTC. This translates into CASSQRGGHGNEQFF.